Presented here are 6 T cell receptor beta chains from one specimen sequenced in a study of patients and donors after allogeneic stem cell transplantation. TCRdb passed the RT-PCR reads through MiXCR, listing each CDR3 protein once. The sample has roughly 140,000 distinct CDR3 sequences, 37% seen once. Sequences were obtained from blood, either unsorted or a sorted T cell fraction (not recorded which). The receptors here all came from a human donor who was either an allogeneic HSCT recipient or a stem cell or donor lymphocyte infusion donor (not recorded which). It is not recorded whose cells these are; they may come from a transplant donor.

This chain connects TRBV20-1 to TRBJ2-7; D gene uncertain. Per the germline V gene, CDR1 is DFQATT and CDR2 is SNEGSKA (reference sequence). V shed 3 bases and J shed 4 bases, with 13 bases lying between them. CDR3 size: 13 residues. The CDR3 protein is CSASGWNSYEQYV. CDR3 in DNA: TGCAGTGCTAGTGGCTGGAACTCTTACGAGCAGTACGTC.

The rearrangement uses TRBV7-7 and TRBJ1-6; tentatively, D is TRBD1 (5 bases). The CDR3 covers 20 residues. Deletions cut 5 bases from V and 6 bases from J, with 29 bases between. CDR1 is SSHAT, CDR2 FNYEAQ, per germline (reference sequence). This CDR3 reads CASSLHVSDLPGTPNSPLHF. The CDR3 region has the DNA TGTGCCAGCAGCCTACACGTTTCTGATCTACCCGGGACCCCTAATTCACCCCTCCACTTT.

The rearrangement joins TRBV4-1 to TRBJ1-2, with TRBD1 matching over 8 bases. The CDR3 runs to 16 residues. Germline V gene data show CDR1 as MGHRA and CDR2 as YSYEKL. The trim removed 0 bases at V and 2 bases at J, leaving 5 bases unmatched. The DNA of the CDR3 is TGCGCCAGCAGCCAAGAGACACGGGACAGGAACTATGGCTACACCTTC. Translation gives CASSQETRDRNYGYTF.

The chain carries TRBV10-3 and TRBJ1-1; D is possibly TRBD1 (6 bases). Trimming removed 11 bases from V and 6 bases from J, with 19 bases in between. Germline CDR1 and CDR2: ENHRY and SYGVKD. The CDR3 runs 13 residues. The CDR3 sequence is CAVHRAGTPEAFF. For the CDR3, the DNA is TGTGCCGTCCACAGGGCGGGTACTCCTGAAGCTTTCTTT.

The chain recombines TRBV29-1 with TRBJ1-6; D may be TRBD1 (6 bases). The germline CDR1 and CDR2 sequences are SQVTM and ANQGSEA. This CDR3 has 15 amino acids. V lost 6 bases and J lost 14, with 26 bases in between. CDR3 protein: CSVATSGQWGSALHF. In DNA form, the CDR3 reads TGCAGCGTCGCGACCTCCGGACAGTGGGGTTCGGCCCTCCACTTT.

This clonotype was seen a few times. The chain is built from TRBV4-3 and TRBJ1-5; D uncertain. The V gene's germline CDR1 is LGHNA and CDR2 YSLEER. There are 15 residues in the CDR3. V was cut by 0 bases and J by 9 bases, with 15 bases left in between. DNA of the CDR3: TGCGCCAGCAGCCAAGATACAAGGGCAGCAGGGCCCCAGCATTTT. It codes for CASSQDTRAAGPQHF.